This TCR beta chain was obtained from a study of T cells in Graves' hyperthyroidism and ophthalmopathy. General study points: Blood also held most thyroid clonotypes expanded beyond 0.001.

About this clonotype: Its cognate antigen is unknown.

Researchers amplified the TCR beta CDR3 regions from RNA transcripts. The HTBI primer set was used in a first-round RT-PCR of the TCR CDR3. TCRdb recomputed calls from the multiplex PCR reads with MiXCR, one row per CDR3 protein. The sample lists approximately 220,000 distinct CDR3 sequences, around 16% occurring once. Sequencing was performed on blood. This clonotype was sampled from a man in his forties with Graves' hyperthyroidism.

The CDR3 DNA reads TGTGCCACCAGTGAGCACGGGACAGGGAGTGAAAAACTGTTTTTT. Its translation: CATSEHGTGSEKLFF. The chain links TRBV24-1 to TRBJ1-4; 9 bases are a match to TRBD1. Unmatched junction bases numbered 6, after V lost 4 bases and J lost 7 bases. CDR3 length equals 15 residues. Germline CDR1 reads KGHDR; CDR2 reads SFDVKD.